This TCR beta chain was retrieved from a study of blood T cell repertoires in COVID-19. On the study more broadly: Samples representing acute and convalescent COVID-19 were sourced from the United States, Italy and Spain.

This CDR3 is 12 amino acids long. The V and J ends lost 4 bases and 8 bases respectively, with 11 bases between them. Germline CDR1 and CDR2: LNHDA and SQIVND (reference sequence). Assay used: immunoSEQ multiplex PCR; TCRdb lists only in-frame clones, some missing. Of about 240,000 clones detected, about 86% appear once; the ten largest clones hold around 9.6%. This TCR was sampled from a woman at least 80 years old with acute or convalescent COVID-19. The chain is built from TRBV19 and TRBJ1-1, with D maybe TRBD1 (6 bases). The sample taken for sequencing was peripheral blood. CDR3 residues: CASSSRGKEAFF. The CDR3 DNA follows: TGTGCCAGTAGTAGTAGGGGGAAAGAAGCTTTCTTT.